This T cell receptor (beta chain) was identified during a study of T cells in Graves' hyperthyroidism and ophthalmopathy (dated by TCRdb to between 2018 and 2020). In the study overall: Peripheral blood was collected at initial diagnosis, before any treatment. An independent validation cohort of around 20 hyperthyroidism patients and approximately 16 patients who later progressed to ophthalmopathy tested prospective prediction of ophthalmopathy. The paper reports TCR Vbeta CDR3 sequencing of 130 to 150 peripheral blood samples: 43 ophthalmopathy, under 80 hyperthyroidism and around 17 progressor patients. Following sampling, methimazole starting at 30 mg daily was given to hyperthyroidism patients, and high-dose intravenous methylprednisolone was given to ophthalmopathy patients. Thyroid tissue and blood T-cell repertoires from roughly six Graves' hyperthyroidism patients were also compared in the study. To identify TCR V-J signatures that set the groups apart, the researchers used a discovery cohort of approximately 98 patients, made up of 40 to 45 with Graves' ophthalmopathy and 55 to 65 with stable Graves' hyperthyroidism. For training and testing, the roughly 97 patients in the discovery cohort were randomly divided in a 7:3 ratio. The investigation overall reported the following: Most expanded thyroid clonotypes (frequency above 0.001) were also detected in blood, suggesting blood repertoires may reflect thyroid immune responses. Sample size was not statistically predetermined, and investigators were not blinded to group allocation. In validation, the model predicted progression to ophthalmopathy with about 71% sensitivity and roughly 72% specificity, a median of 6.5 months before onset. Ophthalmopathy was separated from stable hyperthyroidism by a 13 V-J signature model, with roughly 88% sensitivity and 81% to 82% specificity obtained in cross-validation and 80%/75% obtained in testing.

Hyperthyroidism patients were newly diagnosed, with disease duration under 2 months, and aged 18 to 65 years. Any patient with an uncontrolled infection, another autoimmune disease, pregnancy or lactation was excluded. Diagnoses were established on the basis of clinical symptoms, serum thyroxine and TRAb, thyroid ultrasound, and orbital computed tomography. For progressor patients, blood was drawn at the first diagnosis of hyperthyroidism, before any ophthalmopathy symptoms had appeared. Ficoll-Paque density gradient centrifugation was used to isolate PBMCs from around 10 ml of fresh peripheral blood. Patients classed as progressors first received a Graves' hyperthyroidism diagnosis and then went on to develop ophthalmopathy during follow-up. Trizol reagent was used to extract total RNA, and RNA quality was then checked on an Agilent 2100 Bioanalyzer. This clonotype has at least ten counts. Its antigen is unknown. No qualities accompany the bases; no much larger clone lies one base away.

CDR1 and CDR2 were assigned from the germline V gene (reference sequence) as MNHNY and SVGAGI. Including cysteine and phenylalanine, the CDR3 has 15 amino acids. Only the CDR3 DNA stays, 45 bases, in frame from base 1. Between the V and J ends, shortened by 2 bases and 2 bases respectively, the junction contains 13 bases. Amplification of TCR beta CDR3 regions was carried out from RNA transcripts. A first-round RT-PCR of the TCR CDR3 used the HTBI primer set with the Qiagen OneStep RT-PCR kit. Libraries were constructed in a second round of multiplex PCR, after which size selection and purification were performed. Sequencing of the libraries was done on an Illumina HiSeq2000 using paired-end 100 bp reads. The authors' pipeline ran thus. SOAPnuke was used to process the raw data, removing reads that contained adapters or uncalled bases, had a mean Phred below 15, or lacked an exact match to the constant primer or identifier. High-quality paired reads were merged with COPE v1.2.5, and unique nucleotide sequences were defined as clonotypes. MiTCR v1.1 was used to align clonotypes to the IMGT TRBV, TRBD and TRBJ reference segments. Analysis was restricted to V-J combinations with a frequency above 0.0001, which covered roughly 99% of repertoires. A TCS score was defined as the ratio of F50 (clonal expansion) to E x V (chaos), with BLOSUM62-based TCRdist applied between CDR3 peptides within each V-J. Welch's t-statistics and random forest reduced roughly 500 V-J features to 13, which were used in a naive Bayes classifier (R e1071). The public sequencing data were trimmed at Q25 with fastp and processed into clonotypes with MiXCR by TCRdb, which kept only in-frame beta chains. CDR3 protein sequences are deduplicated, and each keeps its most common genes and DNA. Here the V and J calls rest on TCRdb's processing, not on the authors' analysis. The sample table shows 250,000 or so distinct CDR3 sequences, and about 15% are seen once. Around 30% of the sample is taken by the ten largest.

Sample: blood. The receptor was derived from a woman between 45 and 60 years old with Graves' hyperthyroidism that later progressed to Graves' ophthalmopathy. This sequence uses TRBV6-6 and TRBJ2-7; 5 matching bases give a weak D call of TRBD2. The nucleotides read TGTGCCAGCAGTTACCCCGAAGGAGGAGCCTACGAGCAGTACTTC. Translated, this gives CASSYPEGGAYEQYF.